What follows are 25 T cell receptor beta chains derived from one specimen sequenced in a study of shared clonotypes between healthy human individuals. Clones were sequenced by immunoSEQ multiplex PCR, and TCRdb holds only the in-frame ones, with some missing. The table lists fewer than 3 million clones, 92% of them singletons, with approximately 0.4% in the top ten. Sample: naive CD4+ T cells from PBMCs. Subset given: CD45RA+ positively selected. The receptors were sampled from a man aged 18 to 30 in good health. Some clones in this sample may be carry-over from other donors' samples.

Points on this clone: In the same sample, other DNA sequences code for this CDR3. The V and J genes are TRBV28 and TRBJ2-3; D remains unclear. The CDR3 has 11 amino acids. V was cut by 11 bases and J by 1 base, with 7 bases left in between. Germline V CDR1 and CDR2: MDHEN, SYDVKM. The CDR3: CASRRTDTQYF. CDR3 nucleotide sequence: TGTGCCTCCAGGCGCACAGATACGCAGTATTTT.

This sequence joins TRBV14 and TRBJ2-5, with D perhaps matching TRBD2 (6 bases). CDR3 length: 16 amino acids. CDR1 is SGHDN and CDR2 is FVKESK in the germline V gene. V was pared by 1 base and J by 5 bases, with 17 bases between. CDR3 sequence reads: CASSQATGLISETQYF. The CDR3 nucleotides are TGTGCCAGCAGCCAAGCAACGGGACTTATCAGTGAGACCCAGTACTTC.

The chain employs TRBV2 and TRBJ1-4; D gene uncertain. CDR1 is SNHLY, CDR2 FYNNEI, per germline. With 5 bases removed from V and 5 bases from J, the gap between germline ends came to 15 bases. The length of the CDR3 is 15 residues. The DNA of the CDR3 is TGTGCCAGCAGTCCGCGGGCCGGGATGAATGAAAAACTGTTTTTT. Residues: CASSPRAGMNEKLFF.

This chain connects TRBV5-1 to TRBJ2-3, with D unresolved. V was cut by 4 bases and J by 4 bases, with 7 bases left in between. Germline V gives CDR1 SGHRS, CDR2 YFSETQ. The CDR3 is 12 residues long. Here the CDR3 DNA reads TGCGCCAGCAGCGGGATTCCAGATACGCAGTATTTT. It is translated as CASSGIPDTQYF.

Details on this clone: Other DNA sequences in the sample encode the same CDR3. The CDR3 nucleotides read TGTGCCAGTAGTACAGCAGAGACCCAGTACTTC. Amino acid sequence: CASSTAETQYF. J is TRBJ2-5 and V is TRBV19, with D unclear. The CDR3 has 11 residues. Germline CDR1 reads LNHDA; CDR2 reads SQIVND (reference sequence). V dropped 4 bases and J dropped 4 bases, with 4 bases sitting between them.

The chain is built from TRBV5-1 and TRBJ2-2; D is uncertain. V was cut by 0 bases and J by 5 bases, with 11 bases left in between. CDR1 is SGHRS and CDR2 is YFSETQ in the germline V gene. The CDR3 has 15 residues. The CDR3 sequence is CASSLDSPRTGELFF. As DNA, the CDR3 is TGCGCCAGCAGCTTGGACAGTCCTCGGACCGGGGAGCTGTTTTTT.

V and J are TRBV6-4 and TRBJ1-1; the D gene is possibly TRBD1 (6 bases). This CDR3 has 13 amino acids. Trimming took 6 bases from V and 1 from J, leaving 9 bases between them. Germline V gene data show CDR1 as MRHNA and CDR2 as SNTAGT. CDR3 amino acids: CASRRQANTEAFF. DNA for the CDR3: TGTGCCAGCAGGAGACAGGCGAACACTGAAGCTTTCTTT.

The genes are TRBV5-1 and TRBJ1-4; possibly TRBD1 for D (5 bases). The germline V gene has CDR1 SGHRS and CDR2 YFSETQ. Trimming removed 7 bases at V and 3 bases at J, with 13 bases between. There are 14 residues in the CDR3. The CDR3 protein is CASALGRANEKLFF. The DNA for the CDR3 is TGCGCCAGCGCCCTGGGCAGGGCTAATGAAAAACTGTTTTTT.

This clone was observed once. The chain recombines TRBV11-2 with TRBJ1-2, with TRBD1 identical over 10 bases. After removal of 6 bases from V and 3 bases from J, the junction contained 7 bases not matched to a gene. Per the germline V gene, CDR1 is SGHAT and CDR2 is FQNNGV. The CDR3 consists of 15 residues. The CDR3 nucleotides are TGTGCCAGCAGAACCGGGACAGGGGCTGACTATGGCTACACCTTC. This translates into CASRTGTGADYGYTF.

The J gene is TRBJ2-2, the V gene TRBV28; TRBD1 agrees at 7 bases. Germline-derived CDR1 and CDR2 are MDHEN and SYDVKM. V lost 4 bases, J lost 5 bases, and 10 bases stayed unmatched. This CDR3 has 16 residues. The CDR3, as DNA: TGTGCCAGCAGTTCGCCGACAGGGTTAACTACCGGGGAGCTGTTTTTT. As protein: CASSSPTGLTTGELFF.

The chain links TRBV7-9 to TRBJ2-1, with 11 nucleotides matching TRBD2. Trimming cost V 5 bases and J 8 bases; bases outside gene matches: 8. This CDR3 comprises 15 residues. Germline V gives CDR1 SEHNR, CDR2 FQNEAQ (reference sequence). CDR3 amino acids: CASSAKLAGVDEQFF. The DNA of the CDR3 is TGTGCCAGCAGCGCAAAACTAGCGGGAGTAGATGAGCAGTTCTTC.

J is TRBJ2-5 and V is TRBV19; D may be TRBD2 (7 bases). V was shortened by 5 bases and J by 2 bases, with 15 bases between the two germline ends. Germline assignment: CDR1 LNHDA and CDR2 SQIVND (reference sequence). The CDR3 spans 15 residues. The CDR3 DNA is TGTGCCAGTAGTCCCTGGGGGGGCCCACAAGAGACCCAGTACTTC. Amino acids: CASSPWGGPQETQYF.

This clone turned up a few times. V gene TRBV25-1 combines with J gene TRBJ2-2, with D possibly matching TRBD2 (6 bases). Germline-derived CDR1 and CDR2 are MGHDK and SYGVNS. The CDR3 consists of 14 residues. V was shortened by 4 bases and J by 4 bases, with 10 bases between the two germline ends. CDR3 in DNA: TGTGCCAGCAGTGTCCATAGCGGCACCGGGGAGCTGTTTTTT. Translation: CASSVHSGTGELFF.

The chain uses TRBV5-1 and TRBJ2-3, with D perhaps assigned TRBD1 or TRBD2 (6 bases each). The V and J ends lost 6 bases and 1 base respectively, with 15 bases between them. The CDR3 has 15 residues. From germline, CDR1 is SGHRS and CDR2 YFSETQ. As DNA, the CDR3 is TGCGCCAGCATCGAGGGGGGCCGGGGCACAGATACGCAGTATTTT. Its protein product is CASIEGGRGTDTQYF.

The chain combines TRBV7-3 with TRBJ2-1; 12 nucleotides align to TRBD1. Germline-derived CDR1 and CDR2 are SGHTA and FQGTGA. With V trimmed by 4 bases and J by 8 bases, 6 bases remained unmatched. The CDR3 length is 15 residues. Here the CDR3 DNA reads TGTGCCAGCAGCTCTACGGGACAGGGGGCGGATGAGCAGTTCTTC. It encodes CASSSTGQGADEQFF.

This chain links TRBV18 with TRBJ2-7, with TRBD1 identical over 7 bases. Trimming at V came to 4 bases and at J to 2 bases, leaving 8 bases not matched to a gene. Germline lookup yields CDR1 KGHSH and CDR2 LQKENI. CDR3 length equals 15 residues. The DNA for the CDR3 is TGTGCCAGCTCACGACAACAGGGGTCCACCTACGAGCAGTACTTC. This codes for CASSRQQGSTYEQYF.

The chain has TRBV6-5 and TRBJ2-7; a possible D gene is TRBD2 (7 bases). The CDR3 length is 15 residues. V gave up 0 bases and J gave up 0 bases, with 9 bases separating them. Germline V gene lookup returns CDR1 MNHEY and CDR2 SVGAGI. In DNA, the CDR3 is TGTGCCAGCAGTTACTCAGGGGGGGCCTCCTACGAGCAGTACTTC. It encodes CASSYSGGASYEQYF.

This sequence joins TRBV14 and TRBJ2-5, with D perhaps TRBD1 (5 bases). This CDR3 has 13 amino acids. Looked up from germline, CDR1 is SGHDN and CDR2 is FVKESK. With 3 bases removed from V and 2 bases from J, the gap between germline ends came to 7 bases. CDR3 protein: CASSHRAQETQYF. The CDR3 DNA reads TGTGCCAGCAGCCACAGGGCGCAAGAGACCCAGTACTTC.

Details on this clone: A much larger clone sits a single nucleotide away, making a read error possible. The same CDR3 can be traced to other DNA sequences in this sample. This chain connects TRBV28 to TRBJ1-1; D gene unclear. CDR1 and CDR2 (germline): MDHEN, SYDVKM. There are 11 residues in the CDR3. V shed 5 bases and J shed 0 bases, with 1 base lying between them. The CDR3 DNA is TGTGCCAGCAGTGTGAACACTGAAGCTTTCTTT. Encoded protein: CASSVNTEAFF.

V gene TRBV25-1 combines with J gene TRBJ2-2, with D perhaps matching TRBD2 (5 bases). Germline lookup yields CDR1 MGHDK and CDR2 SYGVNS. V was clipped by 3 bases and J by 2 bases, with 10 bases between them. This CDR3 is built from 15 residues. DNA for the CDR3: TGTGCCAGCAGTGACCGGACTGTAAACACCGGGGAGCTGTTTTTT. Its translation is CASSDRTVNTGELFF.

This chain uses TRBV14 with TRBJ2-2, with a weak D call TRBD2 (6 bases). Germline assignment: CDR1 SGHDN and CDR2 FVKESK. Trimming took off 1 base at V and 0 bases at J, with 12 bases between the two ends. The length of the CDR3 is 17 residues. The CDR3 DNA reads as TGTGCCAGCAGCCAAGTTTTGCGGGGTGCGAACACCGGGGAGCTGTTTTTT. Translated: CASSQVLRGANTGELFF.

The rearrangement links TRBV6-5 to TRBJ1-3; possibly TRBD1 for D (5 bases). V lost 9 bases, J lost 0 bases, and 12 bases lay in between. The CDR3 has 14 residues. Germline V gives CDR1 MNHEY, CDR2 SVGAGI. The CDR3, as DNA: TGTGCCAGTGGCAGGGCAGACTCTGGAAACACCATATATTTT. It translates to CASGRADSGNTIYF.

The chain has TRBV5-1 and TRBJ2-3; no reliable D call. The CDR3 is made up of 16 amino acids. Germline values: CDR1 SGHRS, CDR2 YFSETQ. V shed 0 bases and J shed 1 base, with 12 bases lying between them. CDR3 nucleotides: TGCGCCAGCAGCTTGGAGATGCCGAGCGGCACAGATACGCAGTATTTT. Residues: CASSLEMPSGTDTQYF.

V gene TRBV23-1 combines with J gene TRBJ1-2, with 9 nucleotides matching TRBD1. TRBV23-1 qualifies as an ORF whose function is uncertain. The V gene end was trimmed by 4 bases and the J gene end by 6 bases; junction bases not matched to a gene: 18. The CDR3 spans 18 residues. CDR3 loop: CASSPQDLLGQGRHGYTF. The CDR3, as DNA: TGCGCCAGCAGTCCCCAAGATTTATTGGGACAGGGAAGGCATGGCTACACCTTC.

On this clone itself: The same CDR3 also results from other DNA sequences found in this sample. V and J are TRBV19 and TRBJ1-2, with TRBD1 as a possible D gene (5 bases). Germline assignment: CDR1 LNHDA and CDR2 SQIVND (reference sequence). This CDR3 region has 14 residues. The germline V and J ends were trimmed by 3 bases and 4 bases, with 12 bases remaining between them. The DNA for the CDR3 is TGTGCCAGTAGTATCGGGGGGAGCGGCTATGGCTACACCTTC. Encoded protein: CASSIGGSGYGYTF. The full variable domain, in which reference TRBV19 and TRBJ1-2 provide the parts outside the CDR3, is DGGITQSPKYLFRKEGQNVTLSCEQNLNHDAMYWYRQDPGQGLRLIYYSQIVNDFQKGDIAEGYSVSREKKESFPLTVTSAQKNPTAFYLCASSIGGSGYGYTFGSGTRLTVV.